What follows is one T cell receptor beta chain and its context. This sample stems from a study of spatial heterogeneity in lung cancer. Study-level information: For the average unique TCR and UMI combination, more than nine occurrences appeared in raw reads.

Indicated time point: sample taken at primary tumor resection. The sequenced material consisted of unsorted whole RNA from tumor, nontumor lung or frozen PBMC. Trimming removed 1 base at V and 0 bases at J, with 6 bases between. CDR3 length: 14 amino acids. Looked up from germline, CDR1 is SGHTA and CDR2 is FQGNSA. TCRdb fed the 5' RACE reads into MiXCR, producing one record per CDR3 protein. The table lists about 23,000 distinct CDR3 sequences, around 4.7% of them singletons. The source is a male donor with early-stage non-small cell lung cancer. Source: PBMCs, taken at surgery. The chain recombines TRBV7-2 with TRBJ1-2; possibly TRBD1 for D (6 bases). CDR3 coding DNA: TGTGCCAGCAGCTTAGAGGGGGCTAACTATGGCTACACCTTC. Protein sequence: CASSLEGANYGYTF.